The 8 T cell receptor beta chains listed next were all sequenced from one sample in a study of cytomegalovirus exposure and HLA in healthy donors. PCR involved 60 Vbeta and 13 Jbeta primers. Generated by immunoSEQ multiplex PCR, the TCRdb table keeps only in-frame clones and is missing some. Here the sample spans about 82,000 clones, around 77% being singletons. Sequenced material: PBMCs. Receptors were obtained from a man aged 45-65 years in good health and CMV-seronegative.

The rearrangement joins TRBV28 to TRBJ2-2; TRBD2 matches at 8 bases. The CDR3 length is 17 residues. The ends lost 7 bases at V and 0 bases at J; junction bases unmatched: 10. Germline V gene data show CDR1 as MDHEN and CDR2 as SYDVKM. CDR3 DNA sequence: TGTGCCAGCACCTCGGGGGGGGCAGGGTCGAACACCGGGGAGCTGTTTTTT. Encoded protein: CASTSGGAGSNTGELFF. Full variable domain (missing parts from reference TRBV28 and TRBJ2-2): DVKVTQSSRYLVKRTGEKVFLECVQDMDHENMFWYRQDPGLGLRLIYFSYDVKMKEKGDIPEGYSVSREKKERFSLILESASTNQTSMYLCASTSGGAGSNTGELFFGEGSRLTVL.

This clone was seen once. The chain joins TRBV7-9 to TRBJ1-2; TRBD1 matches 7 bases. This CDR3 spans 16 amino acids. Trimming cost V 1 base and J 3 bases; bases outside gene matches: 8. CDR1 and CDR2 from the germline V gene are SEHNR and FQNEAQ (reference sequence). DNA of the CDR3: TGTGCCAGCAGCTTAGGCAAGGGAGACAGGGACTATGGCTACACCTTC. Residues: CASSLGKGDRDYGYTF.

The rearrangement joins TRBV6-5 to TRBJ1-2, with D perhaps TRBD1 (5 bases). Germline CDR1 reads MNHEY; CDR2 reads SVGAGI. The CDR3 has 13 residues. Between the trimmed V and J ends, which lost 5 bases and 8 bases, there was a span of 15 bases. This CDR3 reads CASSRRSRAGYTF. The CDR3 nucleotides read TGTGCCAGCAGTCGACGTTCCAGGGCGGGCTACACCTTC.

J is TRBJ2-7 and V is TRBV18, with TRBD1 matching over 9 bases. V shed 6 bases, J shed 4 bases, and the junction held 16 bases outside the gene matches. Per the germline V gene, CDR1 is KGHSH and CDR2 is LQKENI. The CDR3 loop spans 17 amino acids. The CDR3 DNA follows: TGTGCCAGCTCCACCTCAGGTTCCGGGACAGGGAAATACGAGCAGTACTTC. Protein: CASSTSGSGTGKYEQYF.

The chain combines TRBV10-3 with TRBJ1-2; weak D call: TRBD1 (5 bases). Germline V gene lookup returns CDR1 ENHRY and CDR2 SYGVKD. The germline V and J ends were trimmed by 3 bases and 2 bases, with 10 bases remaining between them. This CDR3 has 14 amino acids. As DNA, the CDR3 is TGTGCCATCAGTGATTTGACAGTGAACTATGGCTACACCTTC. Amino acid sequence: CAISDLTVNYGYTF.

The V and J genes are TRBV6-5 and TRBJ2-1; the match to TRBD2 covers 8 bases. J lost 8 bases, V lost 2 bases, and 5 bases had no gene match. The CDR3 sequence is 14 residues long. CDR1 and CDR2 from the germline V gene are MNHEY and SVGAGI. The CDR3 protein is CASSYPGGGDEQFF. The CDR3 bases are TGTGCCAGCAGTTACCCGGGGGGGGGCGATGAGCAGTTCTTC.

The chain's CDR3 is CASRIPGSNQPQHF. Here the CDR3 DNA reads TGTGCCAGCAGGATTCCGGGTAGCAATCAGCCCCAGCATTTT. This chain joins TRBV28 and TRBJ1-5; D unclear. This CDR3 is 14 amino acids long. The germline gives CDR1 MDHEN, CDR2 SYDVKM. Trimming pared 6 bases from V and 0 bases from J, leaving 9 bases between.

V is TRBV9 and J is TRBJ1-2; D unresolved. V dropped 4 bases and J dropped 5 bases, with 12 bases sitting between them. The length of the CDR3 is 13 residues. CDR1 is SGDLS, CDR2 YYNGEE, per germline. The CDR3 bases are TGTGCCAGCAGCAGCGAGGGCGGTTATGGCTACACCTTC. It yields the protein CASSSEGGYGYTF.